The 32 T cell receptor beta chains below come from one sample, sequenced in a study of T cell repertoires in cytomegalovirus infection. Their cognate antigens are unknown. TCRdb ran MiXCR on the reads and lists one entry per CDR3 protein. This table has around 310,000 distinct CDR3 sequences, 25% to 35% appearing once. The specimen comprised cultured PBMCs, sampled from culture after CMV antigen stimulation. These receptors were collected from a human donor in good health (CMV status not recorded). Some clones in this sample may be carry-over from other donors' samples.

This chain joins TRBV5-6 and TRBJ2-6; the D is unclear. This CDR3 region has 17 residues. CDR1 is SGHDT and CDR2 is YYEEEE in the germline V gene. V was pared by 0 bases and J by 1 base, with 11 bases between. The CDR3 loop is CASSLVAYLSGANVLTF. The CDR3 bases are TGTGCCAGCAGCTTGGTAGCCTATTTGTCTGGGGCCAACGTCCTGACTTTC.

This rearrangement joins TRBV7-9 to TRBJ1-1, with 8 bases that match TRBD1. Per germline, CDR1 SEHNR and CDR2 FQNEAQ (reference sequence). Unmatched junction bases numbered 8, after V lost 5 bases and J lost 3 bases. The CDR3 consists of 15 residues. CDR3 protein: CASSPQGQDHTEAFF. CDR3 coding DNA: TGTGCCAGCAGCCCGCAGGGACAGGACCACACTGAAGCTTTCTTT.

This CDR3 reads CASSLLYSYEQYF. The CDR3 DNA sequence: TGTGCCAGCAGCTTATTGTATTCCTACGAGCAGTACTTC. The chain joins TRBV11-2 to TRBJ2-7; D not resolved. In germline, CDR1 is SGHAT, CDR2 FQNNGV. The CDR3 totals 13 residues. V dropped 2 bases and J dropped 1 base, with 6 bases sitting between them.

This chain joins TRBV7-2 and TRBJ2-7; 9 bases agree with TRBD1. Germline CDR1 and CDR2: SGHTA and FQGNSA. This CDR3 has 14 amino acids. J was trimmed by 7 bases and V by 1 base; bases with no gene match: 5. The CDR3 nucleotides are TGTGCCAGCAGCTTAGACAGGGGGCCACGAGAGCAGTACTTC. Amino acids: CASSLDRGPREQYF.

This rearrangement joins TRBV11-2 to TRBJ2-7; the match to TRBD1 covers 9 bases. The junction had 7 bases not matched to a gene; V was cut back by 6 bases and J by 4 bases. This CDR3 is 14 amino acids long. The V gene's germline CDR1 is SGHAT and CDR2 FQNNGV. DNA of the CDR3: TGTGCCAGCAGGGGGGGACAGGGATTGTACGAGCAGTACTTC. Translated, it gives CASRGGQGLYEQYF. The variable domain in full, with the rest retrieved from reference TRBV11-2 and TRBJ2-7, is EAGVAQSPRYKIIEKRQSVAFWCNPISGHATLYWYQQILGQGPKLLIQFQNNGVVDDSQLPKDRFSAERLKGVDSTLKIQPAKLEDSAVYLCASRGGQGLYEQYFGPGTRLTVT.

This clonotype came up a few times. This chain links TRBV20-1 with TRBJ1-1; 11 nucleotides line up with TRBD1. V gave up 6 bases and J gave up 3 bases; unmatched junction bases: 9. The germline CDR1 and CDR2 sequences are DFQATT and SNEGSKA (reference sequence). This CDR3 spans 15 amino acids. CDR3 sequence: CSAAGQGATDTEAFF. CDR3 DNA: TGCAGTGCAGCTGGACAGGGGGCGACGGACACTGAAGCTTTCTTT.

This rearrangement joins TRBV7-3 to TRBJ2-7, with TRBD2 matching 7 bases. Trimming cost V 5 bases and J 3 bases; bases outside gene matches: 10. Germline V CDR1 and CDR2: SGHTA, FQGTGA. The CDR3 is 15 residues long. The CDR3 DNA sequence: TGTGCCAGCAGCCAAGGGGCGGGGGACTACTACGAGCAGTACTTC. It specifies CASSQGAGDYYEQYF.

The chain recombines TRBV12-5 with TRBJ1-1; D gene ambiguous. The germline V gene has CDR1 LGHNT and CDR2 FRNRAP. The CDR3 is 13 amino acids. V was trimmed by 0 bases and J by 9 bases, leaving 11 bases between them. CDR3 in amino acids: CASGLVGQSQAFF. The CDR3 DNA is TGTGCTAGTGGTTTGGTTGGTCAGAGCCAAGCTTTCTTT. The entire variable domain, with the rest obtained from reference TRBV12-5 and TRBJ1-1, is as follows: DARVTQTPRHKVTEMGQEVTMRCQPILGHNTVFWYRQTMMQGLELLAYFRNRAPLDDSGMPKDRFSAEMPDATLATLKIQPSEPRDSAVYFCASGLVGQSQAFFGQGTRLTVV.

V usage is TRBV12-3 or TRBV12-4 and J usage is TRBJ2-5, with 11 bases aligning to TRBD2. The CDR3 has 14 residues. J was trimmed by 5 bases and V by 6 bases; bases with no gene match: 5. Written as DNA, the CDR3 is TGTGCCAGCAGCATAGCGGGAGGGGAGGAGACCCAGTACTTC. Translation: CASSIAGGEETQYF.

The chain couples TRBV7-3 to TRBJ1-5; no clear D gene. Germline values: CDR1 SGHTA, CDR2 FQGTGA. This CDR3 region has 15 residues. Trimming removed 5 bases from V and 0 bases from J, with 11 bases in between. Here the CDR3 reads CASSADPFSNQPQHF. CDR3 nucleotide sequence: TGTGCCAGCAGCGCGGACCCCTTTAGCAATCAGCCCCAGCATTTT.

This chain links TRBV19 with TRBJ2-5; the match to TRBD2 covers 7 bases. Trimming cost V 6 bases and J 3 bases; bases outside gene matches: 4. The CDR3 contains 13 residues. Germline-derived CDR1 and CDR2 are LNHDA and SQIVND (reference sequence). DNA of the CDR3: TGTGCCAGTAGGAGGACTAGGGAAGAGACCCAGTACTTC. Translation: CASRRTREETQYF.

The V gene is TRBV12-3 or TRBV12-4, the J gene TRBJ1-4; D unclear. This CDR3 contains 14 residues. Trimming pared 7 bases from V and 4 bases from J, leaving 13 bases between. DNA for the CDR3: TGTGCCAGCACCTTCGGACCGATTAATGAAAAACTGTTTTTT. It specifies CASTFGPINEKLFF.

This clonotype was observed a handful of times. The J gene is TRBJ1-2, the V gene TRBV10-3; a weak D match, TRBD1 (5 bases). V was clipped by 4 bases and J by 0 bases, with 15 bases between them. The CDR3 has 16 amino acids. CDR1 is ENHRY, CDR2 SYGVKD, per germline. CDR3 nucleotide sequence: TGTGCCATCAGTGGCCAGGGAGCCTACCCTAACTATGGCTACACCTTC. It is translated as CAISGQGAYPNYGYTF.

This clonotype was found a few times. J is TRBJ2-3 and V is TRBV5-4; a weak D match, TRBD2 (5 bases). The CDR3 consists of 16 residues. Trimming took 4 bases from V and 0 from J, leaving 15 bases between them. Germline values: CDR1 SGHNT, CDR2 YYREEE (reference sequence). The CDR3 coding sequence is TGTGCCAGCAGCACAGCGGAGTCCCGAAGCACAGATACGCAGTATTTT. Its translation: CASSTAESRSTDTQYF.

This chain links TRBV5-1 with TRBJ1-5; 7 nucleotides align to TRBD1. The junction had 3 bases not matched to a gene; V was cut back by 2 bases and J by 4 bases. The CDR3 extends over 14 amino acids. The V gene's germline CDR1 is SGHRS and CDR2 YFSETQ. The CDR3 DNA reads TGCGCCAGCAGCTTAGAGGGACAGAATCAGCCCCAGCATTTT. Protein: CASSLEGQNQPQHF.

The chain couples TRBV19 to TRBJ1-5; TRBD1 agrees at 8 bases. Germline CDR1 reads LNHDA; CDR2 reads SQIVND (reference sequence). The J segment lost 0 bases and the V segment lost 3 bases, leaving 10 bases of the junction unmatched. The CDR3 totals 18 residues. The DNA of the CDR3 is TGTGCCAGTAGTATCTATGGTTTCCAGGGGGCTAGCAATCAGCCCCAGCATTTT. Amino acid sequence: CASSIYGFQGASNQPQHF. The full variable domain, with the rest looked up from reference TRBV19 and TRBJ1-5, is DGGITQSPKYLFRKEGQNVTLSCEQNLNHDAMYWYRQDPGQGLRLIYYSQIVNDFQKGDIAEGYSVSREKKESFPLTVTSAQKNPTAFYLCASSIYGFQGASNQPQHFGDGTRLSIL.

The chain employs TRBV12-5 and TRBJ2-7; 10 nucleotides align to TRBD1. The germline gives CDR1 LGHNT, CDR2 FRNRAP. J was trimmed by 0 bases and V by 2 bases; bases with no gene match: 4. The length of the CDR3 is 16 residues. CDR3 region: CASGLRGQGPSYEQYF. CDR3 DNA sequence: TGTGCTAGTGGTTTGAGGGGACAGGGGCCCTCCTACGAGCAGTACTTC. The variable domain in full, completed from reference TRBV12-5 and TRBJ2-7, reads DARVTQTPRHKVTEMGQEVTMRCQPILGHNTVFWYRQTMMQGLELLAYFRNRAPLDDSGMPKDRFSAEMPDATLATLKIQPSEPRDSAVYFCASGLRGQGPSYEQYFGPGTRLTVT.

The chain employs TRBV11-3 and TRBJ2-3; D perhaps matches TRBD2 (5 bases). The V end lost 3 bases, the J end lost 3 bases, and 13 bases lay between the germline ends. Germline V gene lookup returns CDR1 SGHNT and CDR2 YENEEA. The CDR3 has 15 residues. CDR3 amino acids: CASSLSGEETDTQYF. The CDR3 DNA sequence: TGTGCCAGCAGCTTGAGCGGAGAGGAGACAGATACGCAGTATTTT.

This chain connects TRBV10-3 to TRBJ2-5, with D possibly TRBD2 on 6 matching bases. The V end was cut by 0 bases, the J end by 4 bases, with 6 bases between. This CDR3 comprises 13 residues. Germline CDR1 is ENHRY and CDR2 is SYGVKD. The CDR3 loop reads CAISESGGETQYF. In nucleotides, the CDR3 is TGTGCCATCAGTGAGTCGGGAGGAGAGACCCAGTACTTC.

The V and J genes are TRBV27 and TRBJ1-2, with D tentatively TRBD1 (6 bases). The germline CDR1 and CDR2 sequences are MNHEY and SMNVEV (reference sequence). The V gene lost 6 bases and the J gene lost 4 bases, with 18 bases spanning the gap. The CDR3 length is 15 residues. CDR3: CASSNPTGGIYGYTF. The DNA for the CDR3 is TGTGCCAGCAGCAACCCCACCGGGGGCATCTATGGCTACACCTTC.

CDR3 sequence reads: CASLRRGGDEKLFF. DNA for the CDR3: TGTGCCAGCCTCAGGAGGGGGGGCGATGAAAAACTGTTTTTT. The V call is TRBV19, the J call TRBJ1-4; a weak D match, TRBD1 (6 bases). The CDR3 has 14 amino acids. Germline CDR1 reads LNHDA; CDR2 reads SQIVND (reference sequence). The V gene lost 9 bases and the J gene lost 6 bases, with 17 bases spanning the gap. The full variable domain, rest sourced from reference TRBV19 and TRBJ1-4, is DGGITQSPKYLFRKEGQNVTLSCEQNLNHDAMYWYRQDPGQGLRLIYYSQIVNDFQKGDIAEGYSVSREKKESFPLTVTSAQKNPTAFYLCASLRRGGDEKLFFGSGTQLSVL.

The chain employs TRBV12-3 or TRBV12-4 and TRBJ1-3; tentative D call: TRBD1 (5 bases). V was pared by 6 bases and J by 8 bases, with 17 bases between. CDR3 length equals 14 residues. CDR3: CASRAGTSVDTIYF. The CDR3 DNA follows: TGTGCCAGCAGGGCCGGGACCTCGGTCGACACCATATATTTT.

The chain is built from TRBV10-3 and TRBJ1-2; D might be TRBD1 (6 bases). The CDR3 extends over 16 amino acids. The germline V and J ends were trimmed by 0 bases and 4 bases, with 15 bases remaining between them. CDR1 and CDR2 (germline): ENHRY, SYGVKD. In nucleotides, the CDR3 is TGTGCCATCAGTGAGTCGGAGGGGGTAGCGGGCTATGGCTACACCTTC. This encodes CAISESEGVAGYGYTF.

This clonotype was observed a few times. V and J are TRBV9 and TRBJ1-5, with D uncertain. From germline, CDR1 is SGDLS and CDR2 YYNGEE. With 0 bases removed from V and 6 bases from J, the gap between germline ends came to 10 bases. The CDR3 contains 14 residues. The CDR3 protein is CASSVDQGRQPQHF. The CDR3 nucleotides are TGTGCCAGCAGCGTAGATCAAGGGCGTCAGCCCCAGCATTTT. Full variable domain (rest looked up from reference TRBV9 and TRBJ1-5): DSGVTQTPKHLITATGQRVTLRCSPRSGDLSVYWYQQSLDQGLQFLIQYYNGEERAKGNILERFSAQQFPDLHSELNLSSLELGDSALYFCASSVDQGRQPQHFGDGTRLSIL.

This chain connects TRBV5-4 to TRBJ1-1; possible D gene TRBD1, 5 bases. V lost 5 bases, J lost 5 bases, and 22 bases lay in between. The CDR3 spans 16 residues. Germline lookup yields CDR1 SGHNT and CDR2 YYREEE (reference sequence). The CDR3 loop is CASSSDLFRGDTEAFF. CDR3 coding DNA: TGTGCCAGCAGTTCCGACTTATTCCGAGGGGATACTGAAGCTTTCTTT.

This clonotype was found many times. The J gene is TRBJ2-1, the V gene TRBV10-2; 7 bases match TRBD2. Germline trimming cut 0 bases from V and 15 bases from J; bases unmatched to any gene: 8. The CDR3 totals 13 residues. Per germline, CDR1 WSHSY and CDR2 SAAADI. The CDR3 nucleotides read TGCGCCAGCAGTGAGTCGCAGCGGGACGCTCGGTTCTTC. Protein sequence: CASSESQRDARFF.

In this sample, this clonotype turned up many times. The V gene is TRBV7-9, the J gene TRBJ2-1, with a tentative D call TRBD2 (7 bases). V gave up 6 bases and J gave up 2 bases, with 14 bases separating them. Germline loops: CDR1 SEHNR, CDR2 FQNEAQ (reference sequence). The CDR3 spans 15 residues. The CDR3, as DNA: TGTGCCAGCAGACCAGCGGGACAACCCTACAATGAGCAGTTCTTC. It codes for CASRPAGQPYNEQFF.

V and J are TRBV5-1 and TRBJ2-3, with TRBD2 matching 7 bases. V gave up 2 bases and J gave up 6 bases; unmatched junction bases: 6. CDR1 and CDR2 from the germline V gene are SGHRS and YFSETQ. This CDR3 is built from 14 residues. The CDR3 region has the DNA TGCGCCAGCAGCTTAACGACTAGCAGGGATACGCAGTATTTT. It is translated as CASSLTTSRDTQYF.

V gene TRBV10-3 combines with J gene TRBJ1-2, with 7 positions matching TRBD1. CDR3 size: 13 residues. Germline CDR1 reads ENHRY; CDR2 reads SYGVKD. V dropped 2 bases and J dropped 3; count of bases not matched to a gene: 0. The CDR3 DNA reads as TGTGCCATCAGTGAGGACAGGGACTATGGCTACACCTTC. Protein: CAISEDRDYGYTF.

This clonotype is judged medium-sized (0.01 to 0.1%). The rearrangement uses TRBV28 and TRBJ1-1; the D is unclear. The ends were cut back, 5 bases at V and 11 bases at J, with 12 bases in the middle. Looked up from germline, CDR1 is MDHEN and CDR2 is SYDVKM. The CDR3 runs 11 residues. CDR3: CASSNLRTAFF. The CDR3 nucleotides read TGTGCCAGCAGTAACCTCCGCACGGCTTTCTTT.

A few counts support this clonotype. The chain employs TRBV24-1 and TRBJ1-2; 9 positions agree with TRBD1. Germline V gene lookup returns CDR1 KGHDR and CDR2 SFDVKD. Unmatched junction bases numbered 7, after V lost 5 bases and J lost 7 bases. The CDR3 extends over 14 amino acids. CDR3 residues: CATSGMDRGRGYTF. For the CDR3, the DNA is TGTGCCACCAGTGGTATGGACAGGGGTCGTGGCTACACCTTC.

This sequence joins TRBV6-1 and TRBJ2-1, with D tentatively TRBD1 (7 bases). The germline V gene encodes CDR1 MNHNS and CDR2 SASEGT. CDR3 length equals 15 residues. V lost 3 bases and J 7 bases, leaving 16 bases between the germline ends. The CDR3 DNA follows: TGTGCCAGCAGTGATTTCACAGGGGCGGGAAATGAGCAGTTCTTC. This encodes CASSDFTGAGNEQFF.